These 22 T cell receptor beta chains were all obtained from the same sample, sequenced in a study of regulatory T cells in long-lasting Graves disease. Described time point: newly diagnosed GD, antithyroid drugs for less than 3 months. Isolated PBMC RNA provided the starting material for the TCR library. Assembly of TCR beta libraries relied on iRepertoire HTBI primers together with Arm-PCR of CDR3 regions. TCRdb reprocessed the multiplex PCR reads with MiXCR, giving one entry per CDR3 protein. The sample carries about half a million distinct CDR3 sequences, 12% recorded once. The same sample was also studied in work on T cells in Graves' hyperthyroidism and ophthalmopathy.

Sequences were derived from peripheral blood mononuclear cells (PBMCs), sampled at new diagnosis, from a patient treated with antithyroid drugs. The receptor source for this set is a woman under 40 with Graves disease.

The CDR3 spells CASSLVMTGTGPNYGYTF. The DNA of the CDR3 is TGTGCCAGCAGCTTAGTTATGACGGGGACAGGCCCAAACTATGGCTACACCTTC. V gene TRBV7-9 combines with J gene TRBJ1-2, with 8 bases that match TRBD1. This CDR3 has 18 amino acids. Germline trimming cut 1 base from V and 2 bases from J; bases unmatched to any gene: 12. Germline CDR1 and CDR2: SEHNR and FQNEAQ (reference sequence).

This chain connects TRBV19 to TRBJ1-5, with a tentative D call TRBD1 (6 bases). The CDR3 consists of 14 residues. Between the trimmed V and J ends, which lost 2 bases and 8 bases, there was a span of 13 bases. Per germline, CDR1 LNHDA and CDR2 SQIVND (reference sequence). Here the CDR3 reads CASSISTGQKPQHF. The CDR3 DNA reads as TGTGCCAGTAGTATATCGACAGGCCAGAAGCCCCAGCATTTT.

The table lists this clonotype with many counts. This sequence joins TRBV14 and TRBJ2-2; D possibly uses TRBD1 or TRBD2 (5 bases each). Trimming cost V 1 base and J 5 bases, with 14 bases left between them. Germline loops: CDR1 SGHDN, CDR2 FVKESK. CDR3 length: 16 residues. The CDR3 DNA reads as TGTGCCAGCAGCCAAGTCTGGGGGAGTCGGACCGGGGAGCTGTTTTTT. This codes for CASSQVWGSRTGELFF.

The chain joins TRBV18 to TRBJ1-5; 7 bases align to TRBD1. The ends lost 6 bases at V and 6 bases at J; junction bases unmatched: 8. This CDR3 spans 14 amino acids. Per germline, CDR1 KGHSH and CDR2 LQKENI. This CDR3 reads CASSTRDSGQPQHF. The CDR3 bases are TGTGCCAGCTCCACCCGGGACAGCGGTCAGCCCCAGCATTTT.

This clonotype appeared many times. The chain links TRBV6-1 to TRBJ2-1, with a tentative D call TRBD2 (6 bases). V lost 7 bases and J 9 bases, leaving 13 bases between the germline ends. This CDR3 comprises 12 residues. CDR1 is MNHNS and CDR2 is SASEGT in the germline V gene. CDR3 region: CASKRELGEQFF. The CDR3 coding sequence is TGTGCCAGCAAACGGGAGTTGGGTGAGCAGTTCTTC.

The V and J genes are TRBV20-1 and TRBJ1-2; D gene uncertain. The CDR3 spans 12 residues. Germline V gene sequence: CDR1 DFQATT, CDR2 SNEGSKA (reference sequence). V dropped 2 bases and J dropped 8 bases, with 12 bases sitting between them. The CDR3 nucleotides read TGCAGTGCTAGATTGTACGCTCGGGGCTACACCTTC. Protein product: CSARLYARGYTF.

This clonotype was counted ten times or more. The gene calls are TRBV7-9 and TRBJ2-1; possible D gene TRBD2, 6 bases. This CDR3 spans 16 amino acids. The germline CDR1 and CDR2 sequences are SEHNR and FQNEAQ (reference sequence). V was pared by 6 bases and J by 0 bases, with 15 bases between. The CDR3, as DNA: TGTGCCAGCAGTCCAACAGCCGGGAGCTCCTACAATGAGCAGTTCTTC. Protein product: CASSPTAGSSYNEQFF.

There are many counts of this clonotype. The rearrangement joins TRBV15 to TRBJ1-1, with D perhaps TRBD1 (5 bases). Germline CDR1 reads LNHNV; CDR2 reads YYDKDF (reference sequence). CDR3 size: 14 residues. The V end lost 7 bases, the J end lost 0 bases, and 12 bases lay between the germline ends. The CDR3 loop is CATTKGRLNTEAFF. CDR3 coding DNA: TGTGCCACCACCAAGGGACGGTTGAACACTGAAGCTTTCTTT.

Notes on this clonotype: Since a much larger clone is just one base distant, this may be a read error. V usage is TRBV6-2 or TRBV6-3 and J usage is TRBJ2-1; TRBD2 matches at 7 bases. This CDR3 is built from 14 residues. The germline V gene encodes CDR1 MNHEY and CDR2 SVGEGT. Unmatched junction bases numbered 3, after V lost 5 bases and J lost 2 bases. Here the CDR3 reads CASSTSAPYNEQFF. DNA for the CDR3: TGTGCCAGCAGTACTAGCGCACCCTACAATGAGCAGTTCTTC.

The chain carries TRBV5-1 and TRBJ2-3, with D perhaps matching TRBD2 (6 bases). V was pared by 0 bases and J by 2 bases, with 10 bases between. The CDR3 has 15 amino acids. Germline V gives CDR1 SGHRS, CDR2 YFSETQ. The DNA for the CDR3 is TGCGCCAGCAGCTTGGGGAGGGGCATCACAGATACGCAGTATTTT. It yields the protein CASSLGRGITDTQYF.

The J gene is TRBJ2-1, the V gene TRBV9; 13 bases line up with TRBD2. CDR3 length: 16 residues. J gave up 4 bases and V 3 bases, and 4 bases lay outside the gene matches. Germline values: CDR1 SGDLS, CDR2 YYNGEE. The CDR3 DNA follows: TGTGCCAGCAGCGGCCGACTAGCGGGAGGTTACAATGAGCAGTTCTTC. This encodes CASSGRLAGGYNEQFF.

The chain links TRBV13 to TRBJ2-7; D is undetermined. The CDR3 spans 15 residues. Between the trimmed V and J ends, which lost 5 bases and 5 bases, there was a span of 19 bases. Per germline, CDR1 PRHDT and CDR2 FYEKMQ (reference sequence). The DNA for the CDR3 is TGTGCCAGCAGCCCGGCCGGCCCCCGAAACAACGAGCAGTACTTC. Its translation: CASSPAGPRNNEQYF.

This clonotype has more than one count but fewer than ten. The rearrangement links TRBV19 to TRBJ2-7, with D possibly TRBD1 on 5 matching bases. V was cut by 3 bases and J by 2 bases, with 14 bases left in between. In germline, CDR1 is LNHDA, CDR2 SQIVND (reference sequence). The CDR3 runs to 15 residues. CDR3 DNA: TGTGCCAGTAGTATGAGTTGGCAGGGCCCCTACGAGCAGTACTTC. This sequence encodes CASSMSWQGPYEQYF.

This clonotype appeared many times. The rearrangement links TRBV20-1 to TRBJ1-2; 7 nucleotides agree with TRBD1. CDR1 is DFQATT and CDR2 is SNEGSKA in the germline V gene (reference sequence). The CDR3 consists of 12 residues. Trimming cost V 4 bases and J 14 bases; bases outside gene matches: 13. The CDR3 reads CSAKPGQRAETF. The CDR3 DNA follows: TGCAGTGCTAAGCCGGGACAGAGGGCTGAGACCTTC.

This clonotype was observed at least ten times. This chain joins TRBV6-1 and TRBJ1-1; D not resolved. Trimming shortened V by 10 bases and J by 3 bases, and 12 bases separated the two germline ends. This CDR3 has 12 residues. Per the germline V gene, CDR1 is MNHNS and CDR2 is SASEGT. The CDR3 loop is CATLGVYTEAFF. CDR3 nucleotide sequence: TGTGCCACCTTGGGCGTATACACTGAAGCTTTCTTT.

The gene calls are TRBV5-5 and TRBJ2-7, with 9 nucleotides matching TRBD2. The CDR3 extends over 14 amino acids. Germline V gene data show CDR1 as SGHKS and CDR2 as YYEKEE (reference sequence). J gave up 3 bases and V 0 bases, and 1 base lay outside the gene matches. CDR3 residues: CASSLASGNYEQYF. CDR3 nucleotides: TGTGCCAGCAGCTTGGCTAGCGGGAACTACGAGCAGTACTTC.

In the case of this clonotype: Given a much more abundant clone one base away, this may be a read error. The chain joins TRBV6-2 or TRBV6-3 to TRBJ2-7; either TRBD1 or TRBD2 may supply D (6 bases each). The CDR3 contains 15 residues. CDR1 and CDR2 (germline): MNHEY, SVGEGT. The CDR3 nucleotides are TGTGCCATCAGTGAAGGTTGGGGGGCCGCCTACGAGCAGTACTTC. Translated, it gives CAISEGWGAAYEQYF.

This clonotype was recorded at least ten times. The rearrangement links TRBV7-9 to TRBJ2-7; 15 nucleotides line up with TRBD2. V lost 8 bases, J lost 5 bases, and 16 bases stayed unmatched. CDR1 is SEHNR, CDR2 FQNEAQ, per germline (reference sequence). This CDR3 comprises 18 residues. The CDR3 coding sequence is TGTGCCAGCTACAAGGGACTAGCGGGAGGCCTACCTCTTCACGAGCAGTACTTC. It specifies CASYKGLAGGLPLHEQYF. The whole variable domain, remainder taken from reference TRBV7-9 and TRBJ2-7, is DTGVSQNPRHKITKRGQNVTFRCDPISEHNRLYWYRQTLGQGPEFLTYFQNEAQLEKSRLLSDRFSAERPKGSFSTLEIQRTEQGDSAMYLCASYKGLAGGLPLHEQYFGPGTRLTVT.

This clonotype was counted ten times or more. The chain employs TRBV6-1 and TRBJ1-1; D not resolved. Germline V gene data show CDR1 as MNHNS and CDR2 as SASEGT. This CDR3 spans 13 amino acids. Trimming removed 6 bases at V and 8 bases at J, with 16 bases between. The CDR3: CASREIDYREAFF. Here the CDR3 DNA reads TGTGCCAGCAGAGAGATAGATTATCGAGAAGCTTTCTTT.

This clonotype was counted a few times. This sequence joins TRBV12-5 and TRBJ1-2; 9 bases map to TRBD1. The junction had 6 bases not matched to a gene; V was cut back by 3 bases and J by 4 bases. The CDR3 is 15 amino acids. Germline CDR1 LGHNT, CDR2 FRNRAP. The CDR3 DNA sequence: TGTGCTAGTGGTTTACACAGGGGGCTCCTCTATGGCTACACCTTC. This codes for CASGLHRGLLYGYTF.

This clonotype showed up just once. V and J are TRBV14 and TRBJ2-3; D is perhaps TRBD1 or TRBD2 (6 bases each). The germline CDR1 and CDR2 sequences are SGHDN and FVKESK. V gave up 1 base and J gave up 2 bases, with 19 bases separating them. This CDR3 spans 18 amino acids. This CDR3 is CASSQGRGNEQFTDTQYF. In DNA form, the CDR3 reads TGTGCCAGCAGCCAAGGGAGGGGGAATGAGCAGTTCACAGATACGCAGTATTTT.

This chain links TRBV5-6 with TRBJ2-1; TRBD2 is a possible D gene (6 bases). Germline CDR1 SGHDT, CDR2 YYEEEE. Trimming took 2 bases from V and 7 from J, leaving 13 bases between them. CDR3 length: 14 residues. The CDR3 DNA sequence: TGTGCCAGCAGCTTACCCCGGCGGGAAAATGAGCAGTTCTTC. Its protein is CASSLPRRENEQFF.